These 8 T cell receptor beta chains originate from one sample sequenced in a study of cytomegalovirus exposure and HLA in healthy donors. PCR employed 60 Vbeta and 13 Jbeta primers. Clones were read by immunoSEQ multiplex PCR, and TCRdb kept only the in-frame ones, dropping some. The table lists 110,000 to 150,000 clones, 65% to 85% of them singletons. The sequencing input was PBMCs. Receptors originate from a man aged 18 to 35 in good health and CMV-seronegative.

The chain is built from TRBV11-3 and TRBJ2-2, with 8 positions matching TRBD1. The CDR3 has 15 residues. Germline CDR1 and CDR2: SGHNT and YENEEA. V was pared by 5 bases and J by 6 bases, with 8 bases of the junction left unmatched. Written as DNA, the CDR3 is TGTGCCAGCAGCCCATACAGGGGGTATGCCGGGGAGCTGTTTTTT. Protein sequence: CASSPYRGYAGELFF.

This chain uses TRBV11-3 with TRBJ2-2; TRBD1 matches 8 bases. The CDR3 has 15 residues. Germline V gene sequence: CDR1 SGHNT, CDR2 YENEEA. With V trimmed by 5 bases and J by 1 base, 3 bases remained unmatched. The CDR3 protein is CASSLDRGNTGELFF. The CDR3 DNA sequence: TGTGCCAGCAGCCTTGACAGGGGGAACACCGGGGAGCTGTTTTTT.

This chain links TRBV2 with TRBJ1-2, with D hard to call. Trimming removed 4 bases at V and 2 bases at J, with 8 bases between. CDR1 and CDR2 (germline): SNHLY, FYNNEI. The CDR3 totals 13 residues. The CDR3 DNA sequence: TGTGCCAGCAGTGCTGACATAAACTATGGCTACACCTTC. Translation gives CASSADINYGYTF. The full variable domain, completed using reference TRBV2 and TRBJ1-2, is EPEVTQTPSHQVTQMGQEVILRCVPISNHLYFYWYRQILGQKVEFLVSFYNNEISEKSEIFDDQFSVERPDGSNFTLKIRSTKLEDSAMYFCASSADINYGYTFGSGTRLTVV.

V usage is TRBV30 and J usage is TRBJ1-4; possibly TRBD1 for D (5 bases). V was cut by 0 bases and J by 8 bases, with 13 bases left in between. CDR1 is GTSNPN, CDR2 SVGIG, per germline (reference sequence). This CDR3 is 14 amino acids long. The CDR3, as DNA: TGTGCCTGGAGTGTACGGGGGAGCGGAGAAAAACTGTTTTTT. It yields the protein CAWSVRGSGEKLFF.

This clone was counted only a few times. The CDR3 DNA sequence: TGTGCCAGCAGTTTGTACGGACTAGCGGGGGGAAAAGAGCAGTACTTC. Translating it yields CASSLYGLAGGKEQYF. The chain employs TRBV27 and TRBJ2-7, with 14 nucleotides matching TRBD2. The germline CDR1 and CDR2 sequences are MNHEY and SMNVEV (reference sequence). The CDR3 sequence is 16 residues long. With 3 bases clipped from V and 7 bases from J, the junction kept 8 bases outside the gene matches.

The CDR3 DNA reads as TGTGCCAGCAGCTTAATAAGCGGGGGAAGCTCCTACAATGAGCAGTTCTTC. It encodes CASSLISGGSSYNEQFF. The V and J genes are TRBV7-6 and TRBJ2-1; 8 positions agree with TRBD2. Losses at the gene ends were 2 bases for V and 0 bases for J; bases not matched to a gene: 6. This CDR3 is built from 17 residues. Germline values: CDR1 SGHVS, CDR2 FNYEAQ. The whole variable domain, filled in from reference TRBV7-6 and TRBJ2-1, reads GAGVSQSPRYKVTKRGQDVALRCDPISGHVSLYWYRQALGQGPEFLTYFNYEAQQDKSGLPNDRFSAERPEGSISTLTIQRTEQRDSAMYRCASSLISGGSSYNEQFFGPGTRLTVL.

This clone occurred once. The chain employs TRBV12-2 and TRBJ2-3; the table's D call, TRBD1, was not checked against the DNA. TRBV12-2 is described as a pseudogene. The CDR3 contains 17 residues. CDR3 DNA: TGTGCAAGTCGCTCTCCAGGGGGACAGGGGGTCGTGGATACGCAGTATTTT. This encodes CASRSPGGQGVVDTQYF.

The chain is built from TRBV14 and TRBJ2-7; 7 nucleotides agree with TRBD1. Germline-derived CDR1 and CDR2 are SGHDN and FVKESK. The CDR3 consists of 16 residues. The trim removed 0 bases at V and 4 bases at J, leaving 9 bases unmatched. This chain's CDR3 is CASSQDQRQGVYEQYF. Written as DNA, the CDR3 is TGTGCCAGCAGCCAAGATCAACGGCAGGGGGTATACGAGCAGTACTTC.